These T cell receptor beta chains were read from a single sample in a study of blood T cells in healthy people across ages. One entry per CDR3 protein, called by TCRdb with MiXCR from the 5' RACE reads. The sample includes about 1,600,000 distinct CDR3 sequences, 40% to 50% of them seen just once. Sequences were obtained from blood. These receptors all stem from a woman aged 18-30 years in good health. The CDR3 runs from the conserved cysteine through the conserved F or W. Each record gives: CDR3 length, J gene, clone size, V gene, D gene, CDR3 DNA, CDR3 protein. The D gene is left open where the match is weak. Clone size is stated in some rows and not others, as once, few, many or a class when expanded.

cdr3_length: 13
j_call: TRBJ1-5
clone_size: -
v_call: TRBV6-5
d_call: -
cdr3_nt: TGTGCCACCAGATTGGTAAGCGATCAGCCCCAGCATTTT
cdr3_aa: CATRLVSDQPQHF

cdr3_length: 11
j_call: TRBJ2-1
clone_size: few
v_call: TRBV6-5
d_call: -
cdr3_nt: TGTGCCAGCGGGTCCCCCGATGAGCAGTTCTTC
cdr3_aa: CASGSPDEQFF

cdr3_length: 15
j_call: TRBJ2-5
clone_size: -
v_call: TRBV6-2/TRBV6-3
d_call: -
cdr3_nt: TGTGCCAGCAGTTCCCTCATCTCCCTTGGAGAGACCCAGTACTTC
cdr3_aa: CASSSLISLGETQYF

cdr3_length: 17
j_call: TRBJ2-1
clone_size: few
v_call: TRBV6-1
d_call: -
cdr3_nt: TGTGCCAGCAGTGAAGCGGGGGCGCGGAGCTCCTACAATGAGCAGTTCTTC
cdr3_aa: CASSEAGARSSYNEQFF

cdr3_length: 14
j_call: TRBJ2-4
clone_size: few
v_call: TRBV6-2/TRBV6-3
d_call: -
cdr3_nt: TGTGCCAGCAGCAAACACCTAGCCAAAAACATTCAGTACTTC
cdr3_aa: CASSKHLAKNIQYF

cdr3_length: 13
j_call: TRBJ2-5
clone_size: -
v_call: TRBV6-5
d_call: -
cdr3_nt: TGTGCCAGCAGTTACTCATGGGGAGTCGGGCAGTACTTC
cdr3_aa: CASSYSWGVGQYF

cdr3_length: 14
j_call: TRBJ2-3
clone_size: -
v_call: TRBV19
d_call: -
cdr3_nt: TGTGCCAGTAGTATGCGAGGGGTGGCGGATACGCAGTATTTT
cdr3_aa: CASSMRGVADTQYF

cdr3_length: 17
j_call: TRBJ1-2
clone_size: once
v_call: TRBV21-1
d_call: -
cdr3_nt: TGTGCCAGCAGCCCGCATGCACAGGGTTTTCATCCCTATGGCTACACCTTC
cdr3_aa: CASSPHAQGFHPYGYTF

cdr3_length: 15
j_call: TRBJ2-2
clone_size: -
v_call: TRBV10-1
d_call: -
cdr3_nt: TGCGCCAGCAGTGGCCAGCAAAAGAACACCGGGGAGCTGTTTTTT
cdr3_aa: CASSGQQKNTGELFF

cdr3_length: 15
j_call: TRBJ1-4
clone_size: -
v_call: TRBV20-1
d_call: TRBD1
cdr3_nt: TGCAGTGCTAGACGCCGGACAGGGCAAAATGAAAAACTGTTTTTT
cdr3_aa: CSARRRTGQNEKLFF

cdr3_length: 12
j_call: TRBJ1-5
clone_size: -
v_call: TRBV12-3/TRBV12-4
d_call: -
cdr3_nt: TGTGCCAGCAGTCCCCCCGCGGAGCCCCAGCATTTT
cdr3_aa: CASSPPAEPQHF

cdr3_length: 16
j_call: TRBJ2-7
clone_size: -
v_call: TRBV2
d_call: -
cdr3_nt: TGTGCCAGCAGTGCCAGGTTGGGGCGTAGCTCCTACGAGCAGTACTTC
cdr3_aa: CASSARLGRSSYEQYF

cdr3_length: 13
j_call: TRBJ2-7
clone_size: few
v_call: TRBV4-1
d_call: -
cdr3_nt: TGCGCCAGCAGCCTCGTCGTTCTCTACGAGCAGTACTTC
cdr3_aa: CASSLVVLYEQYF

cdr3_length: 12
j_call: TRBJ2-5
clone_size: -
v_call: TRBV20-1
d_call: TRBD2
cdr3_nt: TGCAGTGCCCCTAGCGGACAAGAGACCCAGTACTTC
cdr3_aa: CSAPSGQETQYF

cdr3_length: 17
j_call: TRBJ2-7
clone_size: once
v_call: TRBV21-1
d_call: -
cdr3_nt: TGTGCCAGCAGCAAACGCTCCAGGACTAGCGGTTACAATGAGCAGTACTTC
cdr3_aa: CASSKRSRTSGYNEQYF

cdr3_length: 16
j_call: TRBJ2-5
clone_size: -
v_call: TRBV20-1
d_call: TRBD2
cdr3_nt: TGCAGTGCTAGGGTCCCGGGACTAGCGGGTTGGGAGACCCAGTACTTC
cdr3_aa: CSARVPGLAGWETQYF

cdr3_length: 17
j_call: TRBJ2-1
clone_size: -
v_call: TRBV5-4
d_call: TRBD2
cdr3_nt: TGTGCCAGCAGCTTGGAGGGGGGCGGGAGGGCCAGGGATGAGCAGTTCTTC
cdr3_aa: CASSLEGGGRARDEQFF

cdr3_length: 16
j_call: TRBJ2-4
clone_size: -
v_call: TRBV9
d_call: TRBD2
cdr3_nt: TGTGCCAGCAGCGCCACTAGCGGCCTAGCCAAAAACATTCAGTACTTC
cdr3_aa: CASSATSGLAKNIQYF

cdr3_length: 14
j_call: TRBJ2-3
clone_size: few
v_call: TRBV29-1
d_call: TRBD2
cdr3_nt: TGCAGTTCTATTTCCGGGAGGTTTGCAGATACGCAGTATTTT
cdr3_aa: CSSISGRFADTQYF

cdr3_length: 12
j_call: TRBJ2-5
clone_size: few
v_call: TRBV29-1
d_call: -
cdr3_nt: TGCAGCGTTGATCCGGGTGCGGAGACCCAGTACTTC
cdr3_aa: CSVDPGAETQYF

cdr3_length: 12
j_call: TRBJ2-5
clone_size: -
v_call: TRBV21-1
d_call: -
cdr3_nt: TGTGCCAGCAGCAAAAGGAAAGAGACCCAGTACTTC
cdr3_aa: CASSKRKETQYF

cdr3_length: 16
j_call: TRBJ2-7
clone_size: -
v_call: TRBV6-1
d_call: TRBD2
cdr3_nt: TGTGCCAGCGGAACCGGGACTAGCGGGACCATATACGAGCAGTACTTC
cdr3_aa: CASGTGTSGTIYEQYF

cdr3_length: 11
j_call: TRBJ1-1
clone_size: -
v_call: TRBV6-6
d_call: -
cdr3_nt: TGTGCCAGCGGCCCAACAGGGATGGCTTTCTTT
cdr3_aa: CASGPTGMAFF

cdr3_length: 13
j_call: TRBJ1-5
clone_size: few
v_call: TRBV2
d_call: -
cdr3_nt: TGTGCCAGCAGCCCAGGTGGGAGTCAGCCCCAGCATTTT
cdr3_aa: CASSPGGSQPQHF

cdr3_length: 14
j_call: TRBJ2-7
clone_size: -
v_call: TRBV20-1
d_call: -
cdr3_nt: TGCAGTGCCCACACAACCAGAAGCTCCTACGAGCAGTACTTC
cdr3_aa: CSAHTTRSSYEQYF

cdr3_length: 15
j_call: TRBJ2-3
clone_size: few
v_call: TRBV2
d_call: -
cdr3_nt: TGTGCCACCGGGCAACTAGCAGTTGGTACAGATACGCAGTATTTT
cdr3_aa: CATGQLAVGTDTQYF

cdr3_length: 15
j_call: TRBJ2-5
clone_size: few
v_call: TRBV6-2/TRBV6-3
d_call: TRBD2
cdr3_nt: TGTGCCAGCAGTTCAGCGGGGGGCTCCCAAGAGACCCAGTACTTC
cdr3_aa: CASSSAGGSQETQYF

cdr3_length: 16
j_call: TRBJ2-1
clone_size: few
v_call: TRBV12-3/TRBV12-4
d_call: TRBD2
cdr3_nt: TGTGCCAGCAGCCCTGGGGCTAGCGGGACTAACAATGAGCAGTTCTTC
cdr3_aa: CASSPGASGTNNEQFF

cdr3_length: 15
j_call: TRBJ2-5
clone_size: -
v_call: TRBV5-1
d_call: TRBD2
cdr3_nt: TGCGCCAGCAGCTTGTCCGGGGGGGAACAAGAGACCCAGTACTTC
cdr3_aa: CASSLSGGEQETQYF

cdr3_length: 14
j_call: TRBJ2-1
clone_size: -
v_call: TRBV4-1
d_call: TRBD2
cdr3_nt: TGCGCCAGCACCGGACTAGCGGCCTACAATGAGCAGTTCTTC
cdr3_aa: CASTGLAAYNEQFF

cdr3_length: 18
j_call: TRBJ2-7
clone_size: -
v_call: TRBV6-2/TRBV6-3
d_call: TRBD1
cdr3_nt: TGTGCCAGCAGTTACACGCTTAAGGGGACAGGGGACTACTACGAGCAGTACTTC
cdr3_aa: CASSYTLKGTGDYYEQYF

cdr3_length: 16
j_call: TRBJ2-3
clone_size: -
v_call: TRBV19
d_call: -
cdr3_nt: TGTGCCAGTAGTATAGATCACCGGGACCGCACAGATGCGCAGTATTTT
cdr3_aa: CASSIDHRDRTDAQYF

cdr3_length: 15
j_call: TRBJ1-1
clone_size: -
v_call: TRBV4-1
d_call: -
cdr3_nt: TGCGCCAGCAGCCAAGTAGTGGGGAGAAACACTGAAGCTTTCTTT
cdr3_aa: CASSQVVGRNTEAFF

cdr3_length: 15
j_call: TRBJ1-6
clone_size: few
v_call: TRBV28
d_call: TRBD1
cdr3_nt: TGTGCCAGCAGGGGACGGACAGGAGATAATTCACCCCTCCACTTT
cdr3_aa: CASRGRTGDNSPLHF

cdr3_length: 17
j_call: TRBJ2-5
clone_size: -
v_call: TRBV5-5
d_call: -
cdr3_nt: TGTGCCAGCAGCCTACATTCAACCATCGACCCACAAGAGACCCAGTACTTC
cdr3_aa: CASSLHSTIDPQETQYF

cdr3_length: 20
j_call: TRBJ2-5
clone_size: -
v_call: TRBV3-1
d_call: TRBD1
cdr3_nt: TGTGCCAGCAGCCAAGATTCCTTTTCCGGGACAGGCGGGGTTTGGGAGACCCAGTACTTC
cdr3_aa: CASSQDSFSGTGGVWETQYF

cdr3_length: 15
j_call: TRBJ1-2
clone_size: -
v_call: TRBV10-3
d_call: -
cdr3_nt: TGTGCCATCAGTGACTGGCCTCAGGCTAACTATGGCTACACCTTC
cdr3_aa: CAISDWPQANYGYTF

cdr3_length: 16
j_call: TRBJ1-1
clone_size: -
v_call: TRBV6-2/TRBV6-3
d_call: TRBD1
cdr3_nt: TGTGCCAGCAGTTACCCGACAGGGAGGGGGAACACTGAAGCTTTCTTT
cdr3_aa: CASSYPTGRGNTEAFF

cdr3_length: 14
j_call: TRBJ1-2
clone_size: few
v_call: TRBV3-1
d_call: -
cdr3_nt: TGTGCCAGCAGCCAAGATGGACAAAACTATGGCTACACCTTC
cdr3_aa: CASSQDGQNYGYTF

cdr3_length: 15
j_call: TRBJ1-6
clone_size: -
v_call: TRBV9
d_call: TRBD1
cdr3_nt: TGTGCCAGCAGCCCTCAGGGGGAGAGGGATTCACCCCTCCACTTT
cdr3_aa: CASSPQGERDSPLHF

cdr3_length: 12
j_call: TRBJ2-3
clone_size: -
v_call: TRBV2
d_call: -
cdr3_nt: TGTGCCAGCAGACCCACAGAAGATACGCAGTATTTT
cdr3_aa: CASRPTEDTQYF

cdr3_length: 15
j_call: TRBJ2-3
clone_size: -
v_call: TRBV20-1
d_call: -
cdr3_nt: TGCAGTGCTAGAGAGCCTAGCGTAAGCACAGATACGCAGTATTTT
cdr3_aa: CSAREPSVSTDTQYF

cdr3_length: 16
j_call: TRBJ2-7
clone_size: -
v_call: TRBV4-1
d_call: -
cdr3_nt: TGCACCAGCAGCCAAGGAAAGGGACTCCACCTCTACGAGCAGTACTTC
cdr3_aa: CTSSQGKGLHLYEQYF

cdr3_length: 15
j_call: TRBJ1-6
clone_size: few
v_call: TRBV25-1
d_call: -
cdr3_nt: TGTGCCAGCAGTGATCTGGCAGGGAGCAATTCACCCCTCCACTTT
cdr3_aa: CASSDLAGSNSPLHF

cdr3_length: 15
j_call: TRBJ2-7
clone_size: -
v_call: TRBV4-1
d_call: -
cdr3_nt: TGCGCCAGCACCCCAAAGAGTGGGACCTCCTACGAGCAGTACTTC
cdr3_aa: CASTPKSGTSYEQYF

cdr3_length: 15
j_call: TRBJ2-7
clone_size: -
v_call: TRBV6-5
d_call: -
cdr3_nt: TGTGCCAGCACCTCCCTTGGGCAGGGGAAGCACGAGCAGTACTTC
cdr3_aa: CASTSLGQGKHEQYF

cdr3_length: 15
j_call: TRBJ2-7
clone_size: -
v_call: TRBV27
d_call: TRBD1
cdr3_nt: TGTGCCAGCACCACCGGGACAGGGAGCTCCTACGAGCAGTACTTC
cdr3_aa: CASTTGTGSSYEQYF

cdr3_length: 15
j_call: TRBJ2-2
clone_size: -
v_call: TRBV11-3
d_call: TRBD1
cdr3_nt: TGTGCCAGCAGCTCGGGACAGGGTGACACCGGGGAGCTGTTTTTT
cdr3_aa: CASSSGQGDTGELFF

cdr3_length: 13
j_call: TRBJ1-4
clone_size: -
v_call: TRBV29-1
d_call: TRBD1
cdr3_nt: TGCAGCGTTGAAACAGGGGAAGGGGAAAAACTGTTTTTT
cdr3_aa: CSVETGEGEKLFF